This passage covers 18 T cell receptor beta chains from one sample sequenced in a study of circulating and synovial CD4+ cells in juvenile arthritis (dated by TCRdb to the mid-2010s). Receptor amplification or capture employed the immunoSEQ multiplex PCR assay. TCRdb provides this immuneACCESS table in a form limited to in-frame rearrangements. Some clones are lacking; in checked studies, under half of them reflect an unresolved V gene, and why the rest are absent is not known. This sample is represented by around 32,000 clones; roughly 96% of them were singletons. Around 0.17% of the sample belongs to the ten largest clones. The sequencing input was CD4+ T cells from blood. Receptor source: a human donor with juvenile idiopathic arthritis.

This chain joins TRBV2 and TRBJ1-2, with 12 positions matching TRBD1. Germline values: CDR1 SNHLY, CDR2 FYNNEI. J lost 7 bases, V lost 4 bases, and 4 bases had no gene match. The CDR3 has 14 residues. The CDR3 loop is CASSGGQGASGYTF. The CDR3 nucleotides read TGTGCCAGCAGTGGGGGACAGGGGGCCTCTGGCTACACCTTC.

The rearrangement uses TRBV27 and TRBJ2-1, with D perhaps matching TRBD2 (5 bases). Between the trimmed V and J ends, which lost 2 bases and 9 bases, there was a span of 11 bases. CDR3 size: 13 residues. Per the germline V gene, CDR1 is MNHEY and CDR2 is SMNVEV (reference sequence). The CDR3 sequence is CASSLELAGEQFF. The CDR3 nucleotides are TGTGCCAGCAGTTTAGAGCTAGCTGGTGAGCAGTTCTTC.

This chain joins TRBV29-1 and TRBJ1-1, with 12 bases fitting TRBD1. The CDR3 loop spans 14 amino acids. V shed 6 bases and J 8 bases; nucleotides not matched to a gene: 10. Germline-derived CDR1 and CDR2 are SQVTM and ANQGSEA. The CDR3, as DNA: TGCAGCGTCGAAAAGGGGACAGGGGGCGCCGAAGCTTTCTTT. It translates to CSVEKGTGGAEAFF. Complete variable domain (other parts from reference TRBV29-1 and TRBJ1-1): SAVISQKPSRDICQRGTSLTIQCQVDSQVTMMFWYRQQPGQSLTLIATANQGSEATYESGFVIDKFPISRPNLTFSTLTVSNMSPEDSSIYLCSVEKGTGGAEAFFGQGTRLTVV.

This sequence joins TRBV5-5 and TRBJ2-7, with D uncertain. Germline CDR1 and CDR2: SGHKS and YYEKEE (reference sequence). This CDR3 has 18 residues. V was trimmed by 1 base and J by 4 bases, leaving 24 bases between them. The CDR3 sequence: CASSLKSLELPFRYEQYF. CDR3 coding DNA: TGTGCCAGCAGCTTGAAATCCTTGGAACTACCTTTTAGGTACGAGCAGTACTTC. Supplemented by reference TRBV5-5 and TRBJ2-7, the full variable domain reads DAGVTQSPTHLIKTRGQQVTLRCSPISGHKSVSWYQQVLGQGPQFIFQYYEKEERGRGNFPDRFSARQFPNYSSELNVNALLLGDSALYLCASSLKSLELPFRYEQYFGPGTRLTVT.

In this sample, this clone turned up once. V and J are TRBV5-6 and TRBJ1-1, with D possibly TRBD1 on 6 matching bases. The length of the CDR3 is 12 residues. Germline V gene data show CDR1 as SGHDT and CDR2 as YYEEEE. The V end lost 3 bases, the J end lost 10 bases, and 13 bases lay between the germline ends. The CDR3 DNA reads as TGTGCCAGCAGCTGGGGACAACGGTTAGCTTTCTTT. The encoded protein is CASSWGQRLAFF.

The rearrangement uses TRBV4-2 and TRBJ2-4, with 9 positions matching TRBD1. Unmatched junction bases numbered 9, after V lost 5 bases and J lost 7 bases. The V gene's germline CDR1 is LGHNA and CDR2 YNFKEQ. The CDR3 is 15 residues long. The CDR3 loop is CASSSGTGSPNIQYF. In DNA, the CDR3 is TGTGCCAGCAGCTCCGGGACAGGGAGCCCTAACATTCAGTACTTC.

This chain connects TRBV5-1 to TRBJ2-1; possibly TRBD2 for D (6 bases). The CDR3 spans 16 residues. CDR1 SGHRS and CDR2 YFSETQ come from the germline V gene. Trimming removed 0 bases at V and 6 bases at J, with 16 bases between. For the CDR3, the DNA is TGCGCCAGCAGCTTGGGCACGCGGGGCCCCGGCAATGAGCAGTTCTTC. Protein: CASSLGTRGPGNEQFF.

The rearrangement links TRBV19 to TRBJ1-1; no reliable D call. CDR1 and CDR2 (germline): LNHDA, SQIVND (reference sequence). V lost 5 bases, J lost 5 bases, and 12 bases lay in between. The CDR3 is 13 residues long. The CDR3 spells CASSPAIRTEAFF. In nucleotides, the CDR3 is TGTGCCAGTAGTCCAGCGATTAGGACTGAAGCTTTCTTT.

As to this clone: The sample carries other DNA sequences with the same CDR3. The chain has TRBV2 and TRBJ1-6; D uncertain. Deletions cut 7 bases from V and 0 bases from J, with 10 bases between. CDR3 length equals 15 residues. Germline V gene data show CDR1 as SNHLY and CDR2 as FYNNEI. CDR3 residues: CASTREGSYNSPLHF. In nucleotides, the CDR3 is TGTGCCAGCACGAGGGAGGGCTCCTATAATTCACCCCTCCACTTT. Together with reference TRBV2 and TRBJ1-6, the CDR3 gives the full variable domain: EPEVTQTPSHQVTQMGQEVILRCVPISNHLYFYWYRQILGQKVEFLVSFYNNEISEKSEIFDDQFSVERPDGSNFTLKIRSTKLEDSAMYFCASTREGSYNSPLHFGNGTRLTVT.

This chain links TRBV9 with TRBJ1-4; TRBD1 aligns across 9 bases. Looked up from germline, CDR1 is SGDLS and CDR2 is YYNGEE. The J segment lost 6 bases and the V segment lost 0 bases, leaving 6 bases of the junction unmatched. The CDR3 sequence is 16 residues long. CDR3 protein: CASSVEGGTGYEKLFF. The CDR3 DNA reads as TGTGCCAGCAGCGTAGAGGGAGGGACAGGGTATGAAAAACTGTTTTTT.

The sample holds a few counts of this clone. The genes are TRBV6-5 and TRBJ1-3; D perhaps matches TRBD1 (5 bases). The CDR3 is made up of 14 amino acids. Between the trimmed V and J ends, which lost 0 bases and 16 bases, there was a span of 19 bases. CDR1 and CDR2 (germline): MNHEY, SVGAGI. The CDR3 is CASSYSRGLGDLYF. The CDR3 DNA reads TGTGCCAGCAGTTACTCGAGAGGGTTGGGGGACTTGTATTTT.

This clone has more than one count but fewer than ten. This chain links TRBV4-1 with TRBJ2-7, with 10 positions matching TRBD2. Trimming removed 4 bases from V and 7 bases from J; junction bases left unmatched: 10. The CDR3 is 15 amino acids. Germline assignment: CDR1 MGHRA and CDR2 YSYEKL. CDR3: CASSPSSGRAGEQYF. The DNA for the CDR3 is TGCGCCAGCAGCCCTTCCAGCGGGAGGGCTGGGGAGCAGTACTTC.

The chain carries TRBV27 and TRBJ2-7; maybe TRBD2 (6 bases). The CDR3 spans 13 residues. V was cut by 6 bases and J by 3 bases, with 12 bases left in between. The V gene's germline CDR1 is MNHEY and CDR2 SMNVEV (reference sequence). The CDR3 DNA is TGTGCCAGCAGGCGGGACTCCGGCTACGAGCAGTACTTC. It yields the protein CASRRDSGYEQYF.

This sequence joins TRBV5-6 and TRBJ1-4; maybe TRBD1 (5 bases). The CDR3 is 13 amino acids. Germline CDR1 and CDR2: SGHDT and YYEEEE. The V end lost 3 bases, the J end lost 7 bases, and 10 bases lay between the germline ends. The CDR3 reads CASSSAQGEKLFF. For the CDR3, the DNA is TGTGCCAGCAGCTCTGCGCAGGGTGAAAAACTGTTTTTT.

The rearrangement joins TRBV5-1 to TRBJ2-7, with 9 bases identical to TRBD1. The J call may be wrong; the DNA end is better matched by TRBJ2-5. Looked up from germline, CDR1 is SGHRS and CDR2 is YFSETQ. The CDR3 covers 16 residues. The CDR3 nucleotides are TGCGCCAGCAGACCCCCGGGACAGGGATTCGTGGAGACCCAGTACTTC. Protein: CASRPPGQGFVETQYF.

For the CDR3, the DNA is TGTGCCAGCAGCCCTCAGGGAGGTACGCAGTATTTT. Translated, it gives CASSPQGGTQYF. The V gene is TRBV27, the J gene TRBJ2-3; D is possibly TRBD2 (6 bases). Trimming shortened V by 6 bases and J by 8 bases, and 12 bases separated the two germline ends. Per the germline V gene, CDR1 is MNHEY and CDR2 is SMNVEV (reference sequence). The CDR3 consists of 12 residues.

The CDR3 is CASRESGVPNTEAFF. The CDR3 coding sequence is TGTGCCAGCAGGGAATCAGGGGTCCCGAACACTGAAGCTTTCTTT. This sequence joins TRBV28 and TRBJ1-1; D is possibly TRBD1 (6 bases). This CDR3 has 15 amino acids. Germline lookup yields CDR1 MDHEN and CDR2 SYDVKM. Trimming took 6 bases from V and 1 from J, leaving 15 bases between them.

This clone appeared a single time. The gene calls are TRBV28 and TRBJ2-3; D perhaps matches TRBD2 (6 bases). V was clipped by 5 bases and J by 6 bases, with 21 bases between them. Germline assignment: CDR1 MDHEN and CDR2 SYDVKM. CDR3 length equals 16 residues. For the CDR3, the DNA is TGTGCCAGCAGTACTCTCCGGGAGAAGTTTATGGATACGCAGTATTTT. This gives the protein CASSTLREKFMDTQYF.